This TCR beta chain was identified during a study of PD-1 blockade in classical Hodgkin lymphoma (TCRdb year 2020). Regarding the study in general: Nivolumab dosing was 3 mg/kg intravenously every 2 weeks, continuing until either disease progression or unacceptable toxicity. The study used TCR beta sequencing and CyTOF to define a peripheral blood immune signature of response to PD-1 blockade in classical Hodgkin lymphoma. The full study reports these points: Newly diagnosed patients were reported to have lower baseline TCR diversity than healthy donors, and relapsed/refractory patients were reported to have lower baseline TCR diversity still. The study was limited to a single clinical trial cohort, and causes of repertoire differences, possibly disease activity or prior therapy, remained undefined. Trial patients with a complete response had baseline diversity similar to that of newly diagnosed patients, while partial responders and progressors had significantly lower diversity. CD4+ but not CD8+ TCR diversity rose significantly by C4D1 (p=0.0027 vs p=0.16), most apparent in complete responders (p=0.02). Lower diversity was observed in patients in whom nivolumab was started less than 1 year after ASCT, and these patients were excluded from later analyses so that confounding by immune reconstitution would be avoided.

The CDR3 sequence holds 14 residues, the cysteine and phenylalanine included. The retained sequence is limited to the CDR3, 42 bases, with the frame set at the first base. For CDR1 and CDR2, the germline V gene lists SGHTS and YDEGEE. V was cut back by 5 bases and J by 4 bases, leaving a gap of 15 bases between them. On this clone: This receptor's antigen is unknown. No base quality values were provided; no much bigger clone lies one nucleotide off.

The sample's time point label, in plain terms: cycle 4 day 1 (C4D1), after five to seven weeks of nivolumab. All trial patients had relapsed after autologous stem cell transplantation, with cohorts A, B and C differing in prior brentuximab vedotin exposure. The trial cohort was composed of approximately 56 patients with relapsed/refractory classical Hodgkin lymphoma, for whom complete response, partial response or progressive disease was recorded as best overall response. Single-agent nivolumab was administered to trial patients in the multi-cohort phase II CheckMate 205 trial. An independent review committee assessed best overall response by applying the 2007 International Working Group response criteria. Trial PBMCs were collected just before the start of nivolumab (C1D1) and during therapy at cycle 2 day 1 and cycle 4 day 1. Peripheral blood was collected in 8 mL Vacutainer Cell Preparation Tubes, from which PBMCs were isolated by centrifugation and then cryopreserved.

The Qiagen DNeasy kit was used to extract genomic DNA from unsorted PBMCs and from the negatively selected CD4+ and CD8+ fractions. TCR beta CDR3 regions were subjected to amplification by immunoSEQ multiplex PCR with primers that anneal to V and J segments. A synthetic immune receptor repertoire was used to minimize amplification bias, and any residual bias was removed computationally once sequencing was done. Per the source publication's procedure: Repertoire diversity was quantified as the Shannon entropy index using custom Python scripts. Unsorted, CD4+ and CD8+ repertoires were examined separately, except in combined analyses, for which CD4+ and CD8+ sequences were merged in silico. Clonal expansion was defined as a frequency increase of at least 2-fold after treatment compared with C1D1, and clones undetected at baseline were assigned a pseudocount of 0.5. Singleton clones were defined as clones with 0 or 1 copy at C1D1, and non-singleton clones were defined as clones with 2 or more copies. Clones expanded in unsorted samples were labelled as CD4+, CD8+ or unknown by matching protein sequences in sorted samples from the same patient. Wilcoxon tests on paired samples were used to test changes in diversity from C1D1 to C4D1. Imported from immuneACCESS, the table was reduced by TCRdb to in-frame sequences with V and J called. These copies leave out some clones; in studies compared against another copy, an unresolved V gene accounts for under half, and the cause of the remainder is not known. V and J calls and clone size are as listed in that table; D and trimming were resolved from the DNA. The sample table holds some 33,000 clones, of which approximately 67% were seen once. Around 3.6% of the sample belongs to the ten largest clones.

This clonotype originated in a human donor with classical Hodgkin lymphoma. The source material was peripheral blood mononuclear cells (PBMCs), sampled before the fourth cycle of nivolumab. The rearranged chain carries TRBV5-8 and TRBJ1-2; matching of 5 bases hints at TRBD1 as the D gene. This receptor has the CDR3 CASRIGGPGYGYTF. The DNA reads as follows: TGTGCCAGCAGAATCGGGGGACCTGGCTATGGCTACACCTTC.